The sequence of this TCR beta chain was determined in a study of patients and donors after allogeneic stem cell transplantation. Germline V gene data show CDR1 as DFQATT and CDR2 as SNEGSKA (reference sequence). The CDR3 covers 16 residues. With 4 bases clipped from V and 5 bases from J, the junction kept 10 bases outside the gene matches. This clonotype was found a few times. TCRdb passed the RT-PCR reads through MiXCR, listing each CDR3 protein once. The sample yields roughly 940,000 distinct CDR3 sequences, around 17% seen once. The specimen sequenced was blood, either unsorted or a sorted T cell fraction (not recorded which). The TCR was taken from a human donor who was either an allogeneic HSCT recipient or a stem cell or donor lymphocyte infusion donor (not recorded which). It is not recorded whose cells these are; they may come from a transplant donor. The rearrangement links TRBV20-1 to TRBJ2-5, with TRBD2 matching over 13 bases. In DNA form, the CDR3 reads TGCAGTGCTACCTGGACTAGCGGGGGCCTTGAGGAGACCCAGTACTTC. Its translation is CSATWTSGGLEETQYF.